What follows are 26 T cell receptor beta chains derived from one specimen sequenced in a study of control samples from healthy donors and cancer patients. The protocol was immunoSEQ multiplex PCR, while the TCRdb copy is restricted to in-frame clones and leaves out a portion. The sample has 200,000 or so clones; just under 95% are singletons. The sequenced sample was blood. The receptors were gathered from a man over 45 in good health.

The gene calls are TRBV6-5 and TRBJ2-5; no definite D call. Trimming took 6 bases from V and 4 from J, leaving 6 bases between them. CDR1 MNHEY and CDR2 SVGAGI come from the germline V gene. The CDR3 is made up of 11 amino acids. The CDR3 DNA reads as TGTGCCAGCAGGATGGGAGAGACCCAGTACTTC. It specifies CASRMGETQYF.

CDR3 region: CASSLRRINQPQHF. The CDR3 region has the DNA TGTGCCAGCAGTCTCCGGCGGATCAATCAGCCCCAGCATTTT. The chain employs TRBV27 and TRBJ1-5; D uncertain. CDR3 length: 14 residues. In germline, CDR1 is MNHEY, CDR2 SMNVEV (reference sequence). Trimming pared 5 bases from V and 3 bases from J, leaving 11 bases between.

The chain couples TRBV5-1 to TRBJ2-5; D might be TRBD2 (5 bases). There are 13 residues in the CDR3. V lost 2 bases to trimming and J lost 2 bases, with 7 bases between them. Germline V lookup: CDR1 SGHRS, CDR2 YFSETQ. CDR3: CASSFGVQETQYF. The CDR3 DNA sequence: TGCGCCAGCAGCTTCGGGGTACAAGAGACCCAGTACTTC. Supplemented by reference TRBV5-1 and TRBJ2-5, the full variable domain reads KAGVTQTPRYLIKTRGQQVTLSCSPISGHRSVSWYQQTPGQGLQFLFEYFSETQRNKGNFPGRFSGRQFSNSRSEMNVSTLELGDSALYLCASSFGVQETQYFGPGTRLLVL.

The CDR3 region is CASSPGGINTEAFF. The CDR3 DNA reads as TGTGCCAGCAGCCCCGGTGGAATAAACACTGAAGCTTTCTTT. The genes are TRBV11-2 and TRBJ1-1; D not certain. This CDR3 comprises 14 residues. The germline gives CDR1 SGHAT, CDR2 FQNNGV. Trimming left V 5 bases short and J 2 bases short, with 12 bases between.

The V gene is TRBV4-3, the J gene TRBJ1-2; perhaps TRBD1 as D (6 bases). Germline V lookup: CDR1 LGHNA, CDR2 YSLEER. This CDR3 spans 15 amino acids. Trimming pared 0 bases from V and 7 bases from J, leaving 15 bases between. CDR3 in amino acids: CASSQEATGFSGYTF. The CDR3 DNA sequence: TGCGCCAGCAGCCAAGAAGCGACAGGCTTCTCTGGCTACACCTTC.

The chain is built from TRBV7-3 and TRBJ1-1, with 7 bases fitting TRBD1. Trimming cost V 6 bases and J 7 bases; bases outside gene matches: 8. The CDR3 consists of 13 residues. CDR1 is SGHTA and CDR2 is FQGTGA in the germline V gene. In DNA, the CDR3 is TGTGCCAGCAGTTCGGGCCACAGGGGTGAAGCTTTCTTT. This gives the protein CASSSGHRGEAFF.

The rearrangement joins TRBV28 to TRBJ2-2, with D perhaps being TRBD1 or TRBD2 (5 bases each). This CDR3 comprises 16 residues. Trimming removed 6 bases at V and 0 bases at J, with 14 bases between. Germline loops: CDR1 MDHEN, CDR2 SYDVKM. In DNA form, the CDR3 reads TGTGCCAGCAGCCCGCGTGGGGGTACGAACACCGGGGAGCTGTTTTTT. Its protein product is CASSPRGGTNTGELFF.

The chain couples TRBV19 to TRBJ1-2; 9 nucleotides line up with TRBD1. Germline V CDR1 and CDR2: LNHDA, SQIVND (reference sequence). The ends lost 3 bases at V and 4 bases at J; junction bases unmatched: 3. The CDR3 is 14 amino acids. In nucleotides, the CDR3 is TGTGCCAGTAGTATGTGGGACAGGGCCTATGGCTACACCTTC. It codes for CASSMWDRAYGYTF.

With regard to this clone: This sample includes further DNA sequences coding for the same CDR3. This sequence joins TRBV15 and TRBJ1-2; no reliable D call. The CDR3 consists of 14 residues. Per germline, CDR1 LNHNV and CDR2 YYDKDF (reference sequence). Trimming took off 0 bases at V and 5 bases at J, with 10 bases between the two ends. CDR3 protein: CATSRDLADYGYTF. The CDR3 nucleotides are TGTGCCACCAGCAGAGATTTGGCAGATTATGGCTACACCTTC.

J is TRBJ2-3 and V is TRBV30, with D unresolved. Trimming shortened V by 3 bases and J by 3 bases, and 13 bases separated the two germline ends. Per the germline V gene, CDR1 is GTSNPN and CDR2 is SVGIG (reference sequence). The CDR3 consists of 14 residues. This chain's CDR3 is CAWSSSVSTDTQYF. The CDR3 nucleotides read TGTGCCTGGAGCTCCAGCGTGAGTACAGATACGCAGTATTTT.

The chain joins TRBV7-9 to TRBJ1-4; D is undetermined. The CDR3 is made up of 15 amino acids. With 2 bases removed from V and 7 bases from J, the gap between germline ends came to 14 bases. Germline V lookup: CDR1 SEHNR, CDR2 FQNEAQ (reference sequence). The DNA of the CDR3 is TGTGCCAGCAGCTTAATCCCAGAGGCAGGTGAAAAACTGTTTTTT. Encoded protein: CASSLIPEAGEKLFF.

This rearrangement joins TRBV11-2 to TRBJ1-1; D is uncertain. V lost 0 bases and J lost 6, with 11 bases in between. The CDR3 totals 14 residues. Per germline, CDR1 SGHAT and CDR2 FQNNGV. The CDR3 here is CASSLEALSAEAFF. CDR3 DNA: TGTGCCAGCAGCTTAGAGGCGTTGTCGGCTGAAGCTTTCTTT.

V gene TRBV6-6 combines with J gene TRBJ1-1, with TRBD1 identical over 8 bases. The CDR3 is 15 residues long. V was clipped by 0 bases and J by 5 bases; unmatched bases: 5. Germline CDR1 reads MNHNY; CDR2 reads SVGAGI (reference sequence). CDR3 coding DNA: TGTGCCAGCAGTTACTCGCAGGGGGCTTATACTGAAGCTTTCTTT. The encoded protein is CASSYSQGAYTEAFF.

The gene calls are TRBV27 and TRBJ1-2; no firm D call. V was cut by 6 bases and J by 6 bases, with 17 bases left in between. The CDR3 has 14 amino acids. Germline CDR1 MNHEY, CDR2 SMNVEV (reference sequence). In DNA form, the CDR3 reads TGTGCCAGCAGCTGGGGTCGGGAATTTCATGGCTACACCTTC. Protein sequence: CASSWGREFHGYTF.

The CDR3 protein is CASSYSQSRDGYTF. CDR3 nucleotides: TGTGCCAGCAGTTACTCACAATCTCGTGATGGCTACACCTTC. The rearrangement uses TRBV6-6 and TRBJ1-2; D is ambiguous. Trimming took 0 bases from V and 6 from J, leaving 11 bases between them. The CDR3 covers 14 residues. Germline V gene data show CDR1 as MNHNY and CDR2 as SVGAGI (reference sequence).

The chain links TRBV5-1 to TRBJ1-6; D remains unclear. Germline V gene sequence: CDR1 SGHRS, CDR2 YFSETQ. The CDR3 has 14 residues. V was clipped by 0 bases and J by 9 bases, with 10 bases between them. In DNA, the CDR3 is TGCGCCAGCAGCTTGGAAACGGAGGGTTCACCCCTCCACTTT. Amino acid sequence: CASSLETEGSPLHF.

The V gene is TRBV5-1, the J gene TRBJ1-1; D is possibly TRBD1 (6 bases). Between the trimmed V and J ends, which lost 4 bases and 4 bases, there was a span of 20 bases. CDR1 is SGHRS and CDR2 is YFSETQ in the germline V gene. The CDR3 sequence is 16 residues long. The CDR3 spells CASSPTLGGRGTEAFF. The CDR3 DNA is TGCGCCAGCAGCCCAACCTTGGGGGGCAGAGGCACTGAAGCTTTCTTT. Full variable domain (rest looked up from reference TRBV5-1 and TRBJ1-1): KAGVTQTPRYLIKTRGQQVTLSCSPISGHRSVSWYQQTPGQGLQFLFEYFSETQRNKGNFPGRFSGRQFSNSRSEMNVSTLELGDSALYLCASSPTLGGRGTEAFFGQGTRLTVV.

The CDR3 sequence is CASSLVGGDEAFF. The CDR3 nucleotides are TGTGCCAGCAGCTTGGTGGGGGGGGATGAAGCTTTCTTT. This chain joins TRBV5-4 and TRBJ1-1, with D possibly TRBD1 on 5 matching bases. Germline values: CDR1 SGHNT, CDR2 YYREEE (reference sequence). V lost 0 bases to trimming and J lost 7 bases, with 10 bases between them. The CDR3 contains 13 residues.

The chain links TRBV12-3 or TRBV12-4 to TRBJ2-4; D not certain. This CDR3 is 13 amino acids long. Trimming cost V 1 base and J 9 bases, with 10 bases left between them. The DNA of the CDR3 is TGTGCCAGCAGTTTAGGACCGGAGAGCATTCAGTACTTC. Protein product: CASSLGPESIQYF.

The chain has TRBV13 and TRBJ2-7, with 11 bases fitting TRBD1. V shed 5 bases and J 6 bases; nucleotides not matched to a gene: 6. This CDR3 is built from 14 residues. Germline CDR1 PRHDT, CDR2 FYEKMQ (reference sequence). The CDR3 protein is CASSTRDRGFEQYF. CDR3 coding DNA: TGTGCCAGCAGCACGCGGGACAGGGGGTTCGAGCAGTACTTC.

The genes are TRBV7-6 and TRBJ2-1; 11 bases align to TRBD1. The germline V gene has CDR1 SGHVS and CDR2 FNYEAQ. The junction had 2 bases not matched to a gene; V was cut back by 3 bases and J by 4 bases. CDR3 size: 15 residues. The CDR3 spells CASSFGQGAYNEQFF. For the CDR3, the DNA is TGTGCCAGCAGCTTCGGACAGGGGGCGTACAATGAGCAGTTCTTC. Drawing the rest from reference TRBV7-6 and TRBJ2-1, the complete variable domain is GAGVSQSPRYKVTKRGQDVALRCDPISGHVSLYWYRQALGQGPEFLTYFNYEAQQDKSGLPNDRFSAERPEGSISTLTIQRTEQRDSAMYRCASSFGQGAYNEQFFGPGTRLTVL.

CDR3 protein: CASSTQVGVRQPQHF. The CDR3 nucleotides read TGTGCCAGCAGCACCCAGGTAGGGGTGCGGCAGCCCCAGCATTTT. This chain connects TRBV7-2 to TRBJ1-5, with a tentative D call TRBD1 (5 bases). This CDR3 comprises 15 residues. V gave up 5 bases and J gave up 7 bases, with 18 bases separating them. CDR1 and CDR2 (germline): SGHTA, FQGNSA.

The rearrangement joins TRBV5-8 to TRBJ1-2; D is unclear. V was clipped by 3 bases and J by 6 bases, with 6 bases between them. CDR3 length: 11 residues. CDR1 SGHTS and CDR2 YDEGEE come from the germline V gene. CDR3 residues: CASSWGNGYTF. The CDR3 DNA sequence: TGTGCCAGCAGCTGGGGTAATGGCTACACCTTC.

The chain recombines TRBV9 with TRBJ1-2; the D is unclear. The CDR3 is 12 residues long. Between the trimmed V and J ends, which lost 4 bases and 8 bases, there was a span of 12 bases. CDR1 is SGDLS and CDR2 is YYNGEE in the germline V gene. The CDR3 nucleotides are TGTGCCAGCAGCAAGTTGTCCGGCGGCTACACCTTC. This codes for CASSKLSGGYTF.

J is TRBJ1-4 and V is TRBV5-1; a possible D gene is TRBD1 (5 bases). The germline V gene encodes CDR1 SGHRS and CDR2 YFSETQ. The CDR3 loop spans 19 amino acids. Trimming left V 2 bases short and J 3 bases short, with 23 bases between. CDR3: CASSLNVLGQGSPNEKLFF. DNA of the CDR3: TGCGCCAGCAGCTTAAATGTCTTGGGGCAGGGAAGCCCTAATGAAAAACTGTTTTTT.

The chain couples TRBV11-3 to TRBJ1-1; 8 nucleotides line up with TRBD1. V was clipped by 5 bases and J by 1 base; unmatched bases: 6. Germline V lookup: CDR1 SGHNT, CDR2 YENEEA. This CDR3 region has 15 residues. This chain's CDR3 is CASSPGQGSNTEAFF. For the CDR3, the DNA is TGTGCCAGCAGCCCTGGACAGGGCTCGAACACTGAAGCTTTCTTT.